This T cell receptor (beta chain) was captured in a study of CD8 T cells in ankylosing spondylitis. Generation of TCR beta libraries employed quantitative 5'-RACE incorporating molecular barcodes. MiXCR, applied by TCRdb to the 5' RACE reads, yields one record per CDR3 protein. The table shows over 200,000 distinct CDR3 sequences, with around 20% occurring only once. The CDR3 loop spans 15 amino acids. The V and J ends lost 1 base and 5 bases respectively, with 12 bases between them. Comment on this clonotype: The antigen is undetermined.

Study-level results: A TCR beta motif of eight or nine highly homologous variants seemed to mark ankylosing spondylitis blood. In the blood and synovial fluid of reactive arthritis, some motif variants had been previously reported. As for the disease-linked clones, they showed a CD8+ phenotype and occurred at relatively low frequencies in peripheral blood.

The clonotype was recovered from a male donor with ankylosing spondylitis. The chain is built from TRBV12-3 or TRBV12-4 and TRBJ1-5; D is uncertain. Material: blood, either unsorted or a sorted T cell fraction (not recorded which). In nucleotides, the CDR3 is TGTGCCAGCAGTTTAGATAACGGGTACGATCAGCCCCAGCATTTT. This translates into CASSLDNGYDQPQHF.